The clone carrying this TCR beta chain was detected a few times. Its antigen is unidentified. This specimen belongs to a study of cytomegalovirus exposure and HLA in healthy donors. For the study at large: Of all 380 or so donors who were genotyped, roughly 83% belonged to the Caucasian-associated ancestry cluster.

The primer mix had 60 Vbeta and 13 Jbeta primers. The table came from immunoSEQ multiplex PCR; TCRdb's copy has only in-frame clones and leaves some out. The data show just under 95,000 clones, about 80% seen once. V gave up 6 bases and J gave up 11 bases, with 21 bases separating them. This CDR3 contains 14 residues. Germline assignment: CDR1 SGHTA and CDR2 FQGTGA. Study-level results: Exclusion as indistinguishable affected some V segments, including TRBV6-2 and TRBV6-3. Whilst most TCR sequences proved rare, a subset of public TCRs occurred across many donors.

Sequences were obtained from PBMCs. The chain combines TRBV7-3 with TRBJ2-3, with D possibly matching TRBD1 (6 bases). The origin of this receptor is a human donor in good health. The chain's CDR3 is CASRPGVGHPRQYF. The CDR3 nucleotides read TGTGCCAGCAGACCAGGGGTCGGACACCCCAGGCAGTATTTT.